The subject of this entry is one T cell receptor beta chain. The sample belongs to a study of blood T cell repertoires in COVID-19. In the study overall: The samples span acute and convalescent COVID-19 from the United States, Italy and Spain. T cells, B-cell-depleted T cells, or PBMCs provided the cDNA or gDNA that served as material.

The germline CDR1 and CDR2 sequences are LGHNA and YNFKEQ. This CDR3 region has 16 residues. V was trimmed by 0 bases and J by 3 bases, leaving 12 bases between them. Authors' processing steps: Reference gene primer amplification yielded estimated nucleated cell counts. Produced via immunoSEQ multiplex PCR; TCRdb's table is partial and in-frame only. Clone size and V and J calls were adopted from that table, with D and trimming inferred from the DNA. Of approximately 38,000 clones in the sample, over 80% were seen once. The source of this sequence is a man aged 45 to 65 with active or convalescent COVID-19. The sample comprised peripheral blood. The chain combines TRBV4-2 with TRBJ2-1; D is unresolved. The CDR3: CASSQDLIVYYNEQFF. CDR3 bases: TGTGCCAGCAGCCAAGACCTCATAGTGTACTACAATGAGCAGTTCTTC.